This T cell receptor (beta chain) was found in a study of blood T cell repertoires in COVID-19. The overall study: Sources were T cells, B-cell-depleted T cells, or PBMCs; the material itself was cDNA or gDNA.

The V and J ends lost 1 base and 4 bases respectively, with 8 bases between them. Germline V CDR1 and CDR2: KGHSH, LQKENI. The CDR3 covers 14 residues. Here immunoSEQ multiplex PCR was the method, and the copy in TCRdb shows in-frame clones only, minus some. The data show tens of thousands of clones, over 80% seen once. The chain combines TRBV18 with TRBJ1-5; weak D call: TRBD1 (6 bases). Source material: peripheral blood. The TCR sequence derives from a human donor in a cohort sampled during active COVID-19. The CDR3 coding sequence is TGTGCCAGCTCACCACAACAGGGTAATCAGCCCCAGCATTTT. Its protein is CASSPQQGNQPQHF. Full variable domain (outside the CDR3, taken from reference TRBV18 and TRBJ1-5): NAGVMQNPRHLVRRRGQEARLRCSPMKGHSHVYWYRQLPEEGLKFMVYLQKENIIDESGMPKERFSAEFPKEGPSILRIQQVVRGDSAAYFCASSPQQGNQPQHFGDGTRLSIL.